Below, one T cell receptor (beta chain) is given with its context. This sample is part of a study of blood T cell repertoires in COVID-19. About the study: Acute-phase and convalescent COVID-19 samples originated in the United States, Italy and Spain. Sources were T cells, B-cell-depleted T cells, or PBMCs; the material itself was cDNA or gDNA.

In the original workflow: Quantification of nucleated cells was approximated via reference gene primer amplification. Measured with immunoSEQ multiplex PCR; TCRdb has only the in-frame clones, and not every one. V and J calls plus clone size are reproduced from that table; the DNA served to infer D and trimming. Counted here are about 240,000 clones, about 86% occurring once; the ten biggest clones make up 2.5% to 3.5%. CDR3 length equals 15 residues. Trimming stripped 4 bases from V and 6 bases from J, with 16 bases between. Germline V gene sequence: CDR1 SGHNT, CDR2 YYREEE (reference sequence). J is TRBJ1-4 and V is TRBV5-4; tentatively, D is TRBD1 (6 bases). The sample consisted of PBMCs or T cells enriched from blood (not recorded which). This receptor was identified in a middle-aged woman with acute COVID-19. CDR3 coding DNA: TGTGCCAGCAGCATACAGGGCTTTCGAGATGAAAAACTGTTTTTT. It codes for CASSIQGFRDEKLFF.